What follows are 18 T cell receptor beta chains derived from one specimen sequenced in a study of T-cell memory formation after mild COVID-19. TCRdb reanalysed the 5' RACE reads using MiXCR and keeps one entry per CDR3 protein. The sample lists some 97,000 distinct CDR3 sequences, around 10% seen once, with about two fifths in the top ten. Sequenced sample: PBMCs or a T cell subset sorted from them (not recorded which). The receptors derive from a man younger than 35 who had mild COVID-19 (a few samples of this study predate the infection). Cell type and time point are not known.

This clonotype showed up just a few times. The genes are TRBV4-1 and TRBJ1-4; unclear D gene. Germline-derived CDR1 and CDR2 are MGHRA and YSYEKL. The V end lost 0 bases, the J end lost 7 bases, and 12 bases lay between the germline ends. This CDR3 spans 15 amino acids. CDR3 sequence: CASSQEGSGSEKLFF. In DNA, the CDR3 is TGCGCCAGCAGCCAAGAAGGTTCAGGTAGTGAAAAACTGTTTTTT.

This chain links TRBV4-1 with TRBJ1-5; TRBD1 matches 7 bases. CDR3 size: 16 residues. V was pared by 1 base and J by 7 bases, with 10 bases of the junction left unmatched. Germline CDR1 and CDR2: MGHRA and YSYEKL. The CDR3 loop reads CASSQATGWGDQPQHF. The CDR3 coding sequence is TGCGCCAGCAGCCAAGCGACAGGGTGGGGCGACCAGCCCCAGCATTTT.

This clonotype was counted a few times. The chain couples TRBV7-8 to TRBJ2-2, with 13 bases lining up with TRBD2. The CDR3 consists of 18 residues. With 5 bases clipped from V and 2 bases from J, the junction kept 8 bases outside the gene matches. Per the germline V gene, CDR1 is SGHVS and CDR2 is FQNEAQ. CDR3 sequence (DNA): TGTGCCAGCAGCCTACCCCGACTAGCGGGGGGAAACACCGGGGAGCTGTTTTTT. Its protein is CASSLPRLAGGNTGELFF. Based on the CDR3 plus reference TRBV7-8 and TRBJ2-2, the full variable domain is GAGVSQSPRYKVAKRGQDVALRCDPISGHVSLFWYQQALGQGPEFLTYFQNEAQLDKSGLPSDRFFAERPEGSVSTLKIQRTQQEDSAVYLCASSLPRLAGGNTGELFFGEGSRLTVL.

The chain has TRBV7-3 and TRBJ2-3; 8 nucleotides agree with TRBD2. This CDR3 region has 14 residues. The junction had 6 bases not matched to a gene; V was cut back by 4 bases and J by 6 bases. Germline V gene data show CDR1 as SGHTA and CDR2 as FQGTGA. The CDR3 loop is CASSSVGGADTQYF. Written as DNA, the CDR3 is TGTGCCAGCAGCTCCGTCGGGGGGGCGGATACGCAGTATTTT.

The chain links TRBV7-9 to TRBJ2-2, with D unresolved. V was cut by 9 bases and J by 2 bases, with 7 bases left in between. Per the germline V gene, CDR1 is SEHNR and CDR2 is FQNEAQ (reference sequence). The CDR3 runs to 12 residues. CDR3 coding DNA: TGTGCCAGTCCGTCTAACACCGGGGAGCTGTTTTTT. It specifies CASPSNTGELFF.

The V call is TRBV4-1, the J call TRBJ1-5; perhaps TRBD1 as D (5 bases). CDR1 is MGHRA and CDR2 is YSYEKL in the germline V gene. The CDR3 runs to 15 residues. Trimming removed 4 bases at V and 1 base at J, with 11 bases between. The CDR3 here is CASSLRDRSNQPQHF. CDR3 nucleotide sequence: TGCGCCAGCAGCCTTCGAGACAGAAGCAATCAGCCCCAGCATTTT.

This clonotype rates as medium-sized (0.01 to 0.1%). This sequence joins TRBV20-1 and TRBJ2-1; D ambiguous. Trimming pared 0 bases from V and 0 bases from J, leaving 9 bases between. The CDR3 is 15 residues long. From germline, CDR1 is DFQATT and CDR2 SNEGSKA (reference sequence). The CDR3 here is CSARDLTTSYNEQFF. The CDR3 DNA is TGCAGTGCTAGAGATTTGACCACCTCCTACAATGAGCAGTTCTTC.

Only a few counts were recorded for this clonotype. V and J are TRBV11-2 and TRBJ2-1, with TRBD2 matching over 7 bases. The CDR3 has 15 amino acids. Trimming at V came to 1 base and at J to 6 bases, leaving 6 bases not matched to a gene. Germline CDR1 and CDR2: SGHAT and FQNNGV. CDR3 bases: TGTGCCAGCAGCTTAGGGGAGGGGCCCAGCAATGAGCAGTTCTTC. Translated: CASSLGEGPSNEQFF.

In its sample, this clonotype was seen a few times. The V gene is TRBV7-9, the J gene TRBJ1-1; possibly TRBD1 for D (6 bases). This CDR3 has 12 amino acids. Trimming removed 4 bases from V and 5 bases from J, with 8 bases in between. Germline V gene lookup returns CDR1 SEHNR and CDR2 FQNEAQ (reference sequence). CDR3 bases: TGTGCCAGCAGCTCTGGGACAACTGAAGCTTTCTTT. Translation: CASSSGTTEAFF.

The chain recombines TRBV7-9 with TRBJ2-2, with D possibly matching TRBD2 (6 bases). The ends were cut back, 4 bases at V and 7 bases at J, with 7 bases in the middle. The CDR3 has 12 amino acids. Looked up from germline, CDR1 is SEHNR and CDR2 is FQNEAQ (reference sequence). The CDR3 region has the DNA TGTGCCAGCAGCTCCGGGAGCGGGGAGCTGTTTTTT. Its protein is CASSSGSGELFF.

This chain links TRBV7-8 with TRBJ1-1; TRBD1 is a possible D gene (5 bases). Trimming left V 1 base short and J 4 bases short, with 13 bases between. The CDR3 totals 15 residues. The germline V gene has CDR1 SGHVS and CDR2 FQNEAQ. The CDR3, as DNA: TGTGCCAGCAGCTTAGGTTCCGGGGGTGCCACTGAAGCTTTCTTT. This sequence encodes CASSLGSGGATEAFF. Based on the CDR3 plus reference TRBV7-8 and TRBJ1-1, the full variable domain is GAGVSQSPRYKVAKRGQDVALRCDPISGHVSLFWYQQALGQGPEFLTYFQNEAQLDKSGLPSDRFFAERPEGSVSTLKIQRTQQEDSAVYLCASSLGSGGATEAFFGQGTRLTVV.

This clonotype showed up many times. The CDR3 DNA reads TGTGCCAGCAGCTCACCAAGGCCCGGGACAGATCTAGCGGGGACTTACAATGAGCAGTTCTTC. The encoded protein is CASSSPRPGTDLAGTYNEQFF. The chain is built from TRBV11-1 and TRBJ2-1; 9 positions match TRBD2. Germline CDR1 SGHAT, CDR2 FQDESV (reference sequence). This CDR3 has 21 residues. V was clipped by 4 bases and J by 4 bases; unmatched bases: 23.

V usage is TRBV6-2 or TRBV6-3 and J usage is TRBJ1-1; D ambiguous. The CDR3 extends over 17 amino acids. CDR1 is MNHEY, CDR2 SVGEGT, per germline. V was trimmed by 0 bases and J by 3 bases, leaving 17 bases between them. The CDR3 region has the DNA TGTGCCAGCAGTTACTCGAGAAGTCTCTCGGTTTACACTGAAGCTTTCTTT. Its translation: CASSYSRSLSVYTEAFF.

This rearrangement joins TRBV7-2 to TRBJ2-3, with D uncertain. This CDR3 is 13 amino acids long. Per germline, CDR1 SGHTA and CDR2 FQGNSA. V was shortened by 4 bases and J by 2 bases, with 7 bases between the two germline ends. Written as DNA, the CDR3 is TGTGCCAGCAGCTCCACAGTCACAGATACGCAGTATTTT. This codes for CASSSTVTDTQYF.

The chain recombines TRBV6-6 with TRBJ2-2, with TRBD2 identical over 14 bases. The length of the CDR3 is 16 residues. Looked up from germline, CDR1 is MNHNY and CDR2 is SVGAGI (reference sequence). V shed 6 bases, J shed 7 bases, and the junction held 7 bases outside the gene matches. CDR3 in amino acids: CASSRLGLAGGGELFF. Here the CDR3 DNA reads TGTGCCAGCAGCCGACTCGGACTAGCGGGAGGCGGGGAGCTGTTTTTT.

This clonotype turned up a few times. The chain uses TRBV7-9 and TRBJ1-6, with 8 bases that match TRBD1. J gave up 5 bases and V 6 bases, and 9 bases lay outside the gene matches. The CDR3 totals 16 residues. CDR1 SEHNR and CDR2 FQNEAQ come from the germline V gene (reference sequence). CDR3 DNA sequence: TGTGCCAGCAGGCAAAGGACAGGGACGCATAATTCACCCCTCCACTTT. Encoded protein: CASRQRTGTHNSPLHF.

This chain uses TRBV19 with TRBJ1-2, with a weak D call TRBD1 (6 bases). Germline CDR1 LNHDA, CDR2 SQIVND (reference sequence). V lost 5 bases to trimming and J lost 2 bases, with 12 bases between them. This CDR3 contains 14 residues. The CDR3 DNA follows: TGTGCCAGTAGTGAGGGACACGGCAACTATGGCTACACCTTC. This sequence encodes CASSEGHGNYGYTF.

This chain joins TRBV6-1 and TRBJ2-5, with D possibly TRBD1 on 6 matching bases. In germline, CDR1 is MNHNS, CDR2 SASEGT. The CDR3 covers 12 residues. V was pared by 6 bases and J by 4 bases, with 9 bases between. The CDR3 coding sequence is TGTGCCAGCAGGGTGGGGGCAGAGACCCAGTACTTC. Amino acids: CASRVGAETQYF.